The rows below give T cell receptor beta chains drawn from one sample of a study of blood T cell repertoires in COVID-19. This table comes from immunoSEQ multiplex PCR, and its TCRdb copy is limited to in-frame clones, with some not included. This sample has about 300,000 clones; around nine tenths occur once, and the top ten carry about 2%. Sequenced material: peripheral blood. These receptor sequences come from a woman between 25 and 40 years old with COVID-19, enrolled during active disease. CDR3s include the opening cysteine and the closing phenylalanine or tryptophan. A D gene is named only where the DNA matches it firmly. Expanded clones get a size class; other rows say once, few or many, or leave the size out.

TRBJ1-2,NA,NA,TRBV5-6,TGTGCCAGCAGCTTGGACTTAGGCTACACCTTC,CASSLDLGYTF
TRBJ2-1,NA,NA,TRBV21-1,TGTGCCAGCAGCAAGGACCTCGGGACTAGCGGGCGAAGTTCCTACAATGAGCAGTTCTTC,CASSKDLGTSGRSSYNEQFF
TRBJ1-6,NA,NA,TRBV2,TGTGCCAGCAGTATCGGGCCAGGTGGGAGCTCCTATAATTCACCCCTCCACTTT,CASSIGPGGSSYNSPLHF
TRBJ2-1,NA,NA,TRBV11-1,TGTGCCAGCAGCTTAGGAGGACTAACCTACAATGAGCAGTTCTTC,CASSLGGLTYNEQFF
TRBJ2-5,NA,NA,TRBV6-6,TGTGCCAGCAGTTACTCGCGACAAAGCCAAGAGACCCAGTACTTC,CASSYSRQSQETQYF
TRBJ1-1,NA,NA,TRBV6-2/TRBV6-3,TGTGCCAGCAGTTCTGGTGTCCGGGATCCTCTCACTGAAGCTTTCTTT,CASSSGVRDPLTEAFF
TRBJ2-2,TRBD2,NA,TRBV11-3,TGTGCCAGCACCCCGCTAGCGGTGAACACCGGGGAGCTGTTTTTT,CASTPLAVNTGELFF
TRBJ2-3,NA,NA,TRBV5-1,TGCGCCAGCAGCTTGTACGGAGTTTCTAGCACAGATACGCAGTATTTT,CASSLYGVSSTDTQYF
TRBJ1-6,NA,NA,TRBV9,TGTGCCAGCAGCGGAAGAGCGACAGGCCCGGGGAATTCACCCCTCCACTTT,CASSGRATGPGNSPLHF
TRBJ2-5,NA,NA,TRBV7-2,TGTGCCAGCAGTTACTCGCTGCGCGGGTACCAAGAGACCCAGTACTTC,CASSYSLRGYQETQYF
TRBJ2-7,NA,NA,TRBV6-5,TGTGCCAGCAGTTACTCTAATAGGGGTGGCTACGAGCAGTACTTC,CASSYSNRGGYEQYF
TRBJ2-7,NA,NA,TRBV6-2/TRBV6-3,TGTGCCAGCAGTTTTTCTGGTCGAGTTCTCACCCCCGCGTTC,CASSFSGRVLTPAF
TRBJ1-4,NA,NA,TRBV9,TGTGCCAGCAGCAAACAGGACACTAATGAAAAACTGTTTTTT,CASSKQDTNEKLFF
TRBJ1-2,TRBD1,NA,TRBV18,TGTGCCAGCTCACGCCAGGGGGAAATGACTTATGGCTACACCTTC,CASSRQGEMTYGYTF
TRBJ1-4,TRBD1,NA,TRBV9,TGTGCCAGCAGCGACGGGACAGGGAGGCATGAAAAACTGTTTTTT,CASSDGTGRHEKLFF
TRBJ2-3,TRBD2,NA,TRBV18,TGTGCCAGCTCACCTGCACTAGCGGGGTCAACAGATACGCAGTATTTT,CASSPALAGSTDTQYF
TRBJ2-5,TRBD2,once,TRBV13,TGTGCCAGCAGCTTAGCGGGGGGAACCCAGTACTTC,CASSLAGGTQYF
TRBJ1-4,TRBD1,NA,TRBV18,TGTGCCAGCTCACTGCGGGGACAGAATGAAAAACTGTTTTTT,CASSLRGQNEKLFF
TRBJ1-4,NA,NA,TRBV2,TGTGCCAGCAGACCTCAGGTTAATAATGAAAAACTGTTTTTT,CASRPQVNNEKLFF
TRBJ1-1,TRBD1,NA,TRBV11-2,TGTGCCAGCAGCCCCCGGGTAGGGGGCTTTGAAGCTTTCTTT,CASSPRVGGFEAFF
TRBJ1-2,NA,few,TRBV18,TGTGCCAGCTCACCATCGACAGGATTCTTACCTCACTTC,CASSPSTGFLPHF
TRBJ1-6,NA,NA,TRBV7-2,TGTGCCAGCAGCTTAGGGAGGGTACGGTCACCCCTCCACTTT,CASSLGRVRSPLHF
TRBJ2-1,NA,NA,TRBV5-1,TGCGCCAGCAGCTTGGGAGCGATAGACAATGAGCAGTTCTTC,CASSLGAIDNEQFF
TRBJ1-1,TRBD1,NA,TRBV7-9,TGTGCCAGCACCCAGGGGGTGAACACTGAAGCTTTCTTT,CASTQGVNTEAFF
TRBJ2-7,NA,NA,TRBV14,TGTGCCAGCAGCCTGATATTGACAGACGAGCAGTACTTC,CASSLILTDEQYF
TRBJ1-4,TRBD1,NA,TRBV15,TGTGCCACCAGTCCGACAGGGGGTGAAAAACTGTTTTTT,CATSPTGGEKLFF
TRBJ1-4,TRBD1,NA,TRBV18,TGTGCCAGCTCAGGACAGGGCCCCGCAACTAATGAAAAACTGTTTTTT,CASSGQGPATNEKLFF
TRBJ2-5,TRBD2,NA,TRBV7-9,TGTGCCAGCAGCCTTAGCGGGGTGGAGACCCAGTACTTC,CASSLSGVETQYF
TRBJ1-2,TRBD1,NA,TRBV2,TGTGCCAGCAGTGTCCTTCCAACAGGGGGCGCCTATGGCTACACCTTC,CASSVLPTGGAYGYTF
TRBJ2-2,TRBD2,NA,TRBV5-1,TGCGCCAGCACGCCGGGACTACCGAACACCGGGGAGCTGTTTTTT,CASTPGLPNTGELFF
TRBJ2-7,TRBD1,NA,TRBV4-2,TGTGCCAGCAGCTCTCGGACAGGGGACTACGAGCAGTACTTC,CASSSRTGDYEQYF
TRBJ2-3,TRBD2,NA,TRBV20-1,TGCAGTGCTAGTAACGCGGGGGGGGGCACAGATACGCAGTATTTT,CSASNAGGGTDTQYF
TRBJ1-1,NA,NA,TRBV2,TGTGCCAGCAGTAACCCCTCGGGAGGGTCTGAAGCTTTCTTT,CASSNPSGGSEAFF
TRBJ2-3,TRBD2,once,TRBV11-2,TGTGCCAGCAGCTTCGGTGGACTAGCGGGGGGCTCCTACACAGATACGCAGTATTTT,CASSFGGLAGGSYTDTQYF
TRBJ1-1,NA,NA,TRBV6-5,TGTGCCAGCACCCCAAGCAGGGTCATGAACACTGAAGCTTTCTTT,CASTPSRVMNTEAFF
TRBJ1-2,NA,NA,TRBV19,TGTGCCAGCCGACAGGACCCTAACTATGGCTACACCTTC,CASRQDPNYGYTF
TRBJ2-2,NA,NA,TRBV6-5,TGTGCCAGCACGCAGGTTATGGGAGATGGTGGGGAGCTGTTTTTT,CASTQVMGDGGELFF
TRBJ1-4,NA,NA,TRBV2,TGTGCCAGCAGGAACCCCGGGGGAAGTAATGAAAAACTGTTTTTT,CASRNPGGSNEKLFF
TRBJ1-1,NA,NA,TRBV19,TGTGCCAGTAGTAACGTACAGGGCATGAACACTGAAGCTTTCTTT,CASSNVQGMNTEAFF
TRBJ1-4,TRBD1,NA,TRBV6-5,TGTGCCAGCAGTTACTCCCTGGGGACAGGAGAGGAAAAACTGTTTTTT,CASSYSLGTGEEKLFF
TRBJ1-6,NA,NA,TRBV15,TGTGCCACCAGCAGCCGACGGGATAATTCACCCCTCCACTTT,CATSSRRDNSPLHF
TRBJ1-1,NA,NA,TRBV4-1,TGCGCCAGCAGCCCACTCTTGTCAAGAGGGAACACTGAAGCTTTCTTT,CASSPLLSRGNTEAFF
TRBJ1-2,TRBD1,NA,TRBV3-1/TRBV3-2,TGTGCCAGCAGCCAAGTGGGACAGGCGCTTGGGGGCTACACCTTC,CASSQVGQALGGYTF
TRBJ2-5,TRBD2,NA,TRBV7-9,TGTGCCAGCAGCACACCGCGGAGGGCTAGCGGGGGGAATAGCGAGACCCAGTACTTC,CASSTPRRASGGNSETQYF
TRBJ1-4,NA,NA,TRBV19,TGTGCCAGTAATCCCAGACTTTCAACTAATGAAAAACTGTTTTTT,CASNPRLSTNEKLFF
TRBJ2-5,NA,few,TRBV7-9,TGTGCCAGCGTAAGAGGATTCCAAGAGACCCAGTACTTC,CASVRGFQETQYF
TRBJ2-1,TRBD1,NA,TRBV6-4,TGTGCCAGCAGTGAGGGACAGGGGGCGCATGAGCAGTTCTTC,CASSEGQGAHEQFF